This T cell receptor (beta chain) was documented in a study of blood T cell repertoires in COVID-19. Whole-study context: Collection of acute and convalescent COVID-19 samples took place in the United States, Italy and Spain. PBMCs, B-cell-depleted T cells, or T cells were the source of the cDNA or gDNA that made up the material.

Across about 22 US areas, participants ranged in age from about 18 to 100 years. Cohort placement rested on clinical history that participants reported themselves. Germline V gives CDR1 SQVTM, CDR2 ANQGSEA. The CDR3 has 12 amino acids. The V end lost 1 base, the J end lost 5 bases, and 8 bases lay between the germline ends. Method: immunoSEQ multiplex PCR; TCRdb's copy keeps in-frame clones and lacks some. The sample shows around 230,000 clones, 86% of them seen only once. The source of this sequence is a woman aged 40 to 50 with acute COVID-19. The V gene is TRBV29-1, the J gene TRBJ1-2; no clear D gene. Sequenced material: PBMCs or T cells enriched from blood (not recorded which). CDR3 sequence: CSVEAHIYGYTF. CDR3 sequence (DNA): TGCAGCGTTGAAGCCCACATTTATGGCTACACCTTC. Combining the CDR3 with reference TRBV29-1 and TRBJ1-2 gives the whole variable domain SAVISQKPSRDICQRGTSLTIQCQVDSQVTMMFWYRQQPGQSLTLIATANQGSEATYESGFVIDKFPISRPNLTFSTLTVSNMSPEDSSIYLCSVEAHIYGYTFGSGTRLTVV.